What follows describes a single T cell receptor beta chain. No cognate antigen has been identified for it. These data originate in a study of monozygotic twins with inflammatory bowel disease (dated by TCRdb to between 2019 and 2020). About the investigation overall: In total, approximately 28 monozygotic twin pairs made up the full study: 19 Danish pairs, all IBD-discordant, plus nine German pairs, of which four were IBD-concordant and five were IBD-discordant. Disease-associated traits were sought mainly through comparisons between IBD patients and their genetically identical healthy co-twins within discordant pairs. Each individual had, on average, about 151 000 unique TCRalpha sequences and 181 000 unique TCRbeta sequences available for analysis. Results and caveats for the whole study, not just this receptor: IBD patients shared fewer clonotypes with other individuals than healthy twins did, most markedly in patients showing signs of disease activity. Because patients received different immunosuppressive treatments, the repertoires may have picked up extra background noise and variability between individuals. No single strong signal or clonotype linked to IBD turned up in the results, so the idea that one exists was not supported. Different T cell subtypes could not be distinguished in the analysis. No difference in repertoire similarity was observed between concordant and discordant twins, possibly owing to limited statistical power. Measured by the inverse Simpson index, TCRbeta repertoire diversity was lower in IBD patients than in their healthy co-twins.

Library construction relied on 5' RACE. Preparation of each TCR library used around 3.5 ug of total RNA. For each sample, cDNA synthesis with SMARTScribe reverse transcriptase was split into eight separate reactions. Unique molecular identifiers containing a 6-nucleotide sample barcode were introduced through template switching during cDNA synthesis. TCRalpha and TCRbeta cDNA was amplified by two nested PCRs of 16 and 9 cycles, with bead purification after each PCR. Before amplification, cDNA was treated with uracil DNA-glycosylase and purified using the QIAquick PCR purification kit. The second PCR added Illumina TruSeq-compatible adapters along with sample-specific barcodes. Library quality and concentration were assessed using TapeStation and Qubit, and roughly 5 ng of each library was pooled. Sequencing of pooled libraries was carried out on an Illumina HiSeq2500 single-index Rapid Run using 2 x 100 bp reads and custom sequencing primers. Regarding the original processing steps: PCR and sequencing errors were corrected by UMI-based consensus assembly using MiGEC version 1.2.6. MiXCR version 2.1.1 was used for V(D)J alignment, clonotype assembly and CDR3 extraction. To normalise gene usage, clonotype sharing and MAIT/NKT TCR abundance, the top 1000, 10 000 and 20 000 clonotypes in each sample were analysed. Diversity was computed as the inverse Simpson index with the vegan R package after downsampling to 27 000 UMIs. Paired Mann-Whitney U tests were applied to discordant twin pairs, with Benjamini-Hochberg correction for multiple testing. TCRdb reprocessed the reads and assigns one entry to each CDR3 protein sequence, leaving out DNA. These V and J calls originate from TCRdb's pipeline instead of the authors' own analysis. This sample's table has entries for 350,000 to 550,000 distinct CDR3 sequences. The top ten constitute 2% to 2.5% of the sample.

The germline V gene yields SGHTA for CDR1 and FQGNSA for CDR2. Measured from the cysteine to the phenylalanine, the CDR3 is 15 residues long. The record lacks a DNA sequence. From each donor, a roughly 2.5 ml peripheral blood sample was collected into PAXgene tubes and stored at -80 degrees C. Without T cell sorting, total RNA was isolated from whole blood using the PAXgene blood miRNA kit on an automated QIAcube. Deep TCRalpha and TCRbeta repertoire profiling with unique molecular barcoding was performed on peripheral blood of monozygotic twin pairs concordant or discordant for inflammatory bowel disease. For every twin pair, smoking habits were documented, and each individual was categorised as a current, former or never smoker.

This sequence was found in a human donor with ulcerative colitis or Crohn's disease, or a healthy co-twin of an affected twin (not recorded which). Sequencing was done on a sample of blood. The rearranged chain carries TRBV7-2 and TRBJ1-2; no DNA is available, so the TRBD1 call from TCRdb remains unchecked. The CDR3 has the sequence CASRGQGRENYGYTF.